This T cell receptor beta chain is from a study of blood T cell repertoires in COVID-19. Study information: The United States, Italy and Spain were the sources of the acute and convalescent COVID-19 samples. T cells, B-cell-depleted T cells, or PBMCs supplied cDNA or gDNA.

Sequencing used immunoSEQ multiplex PCR; TCRdb keeps in-frame clones, though not all of them. The sample has some 250,000 clones; 86% are singletons. This clone was seen just once. CDR1 and CDR2 from the germline V gene are SGDLS and YYNGEE. Trimming removed 0 bases from V and 0 bases from J; junction bases left unmatched: 11. CDR3 length equals 19 residues. The sequenced sample consisted of peripheral blood. This chain joins TRBV9 and TRBJ2-1; 8 bases line up with TRBD2. This clonotype was sampled from a man aged 55 to 70 with acute or convalescent COVID-19. CDR3 coding DNA: TGTGCCAGCAGCGTAGTTTCACTAGCGGAGTCGAGCTCCTACAATGAGCAGTTCTTC. Its translation is CASSVVSLAESSSYNEQFF.